This T cell receptor (beta chain) stems from a study of blood T cells in healthy people across ages. Study-wide context: With template switching, about one barcoded beta molecule was captured per two T cells.

Each donor had 8.5 to 10 milliliters of peripheral blood drawn. In regard to this clonotype: A read error may produce the germline difference seen at one junction end.

Sample-barcoded 5' priming and a J-beta primer mix drove a second PCR of about 6 to 12 cycles. Through a template-switch adaptor with 12 random nucleotides, each cDNA molecule received a tag. TCRdb itself ran the 5' RACE reads through MiXCR, one entry per CDR3 protein. The data show a few hundred thousand distinct CDR3 sequences, 45% to 60% seen once. The sequencing sample was made of blood. The source of this sequence is a man aged 60-69 years in good health.

CDR3 nucleotide sequence: TGTGCCGGCAGCCAAGATCTTCGGGGACCGGGCGGCTACGAGCAGTACTTC. Its translation: CAGSQDLRGPGGYEQYF. The chain couples TRBV3-1 to TRBJ2-7; perhaps D is TRBD1 or TRBD2 (5 bases each). Germline V gives CDR1 LGHDT, CDR2 YNNKEL (reference sequence). The CDR3 runs 17 residues.